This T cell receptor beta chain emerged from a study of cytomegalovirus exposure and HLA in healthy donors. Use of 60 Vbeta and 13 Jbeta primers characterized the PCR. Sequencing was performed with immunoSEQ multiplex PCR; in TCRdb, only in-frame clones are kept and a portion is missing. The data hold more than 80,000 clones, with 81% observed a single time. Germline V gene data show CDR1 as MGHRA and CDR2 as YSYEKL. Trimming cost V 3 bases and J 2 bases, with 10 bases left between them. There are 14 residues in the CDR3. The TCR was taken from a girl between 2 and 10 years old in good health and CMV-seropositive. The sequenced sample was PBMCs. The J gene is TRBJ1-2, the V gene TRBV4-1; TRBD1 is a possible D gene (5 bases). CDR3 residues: CASSQRGINYGYTF. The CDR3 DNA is TGCGCCAGCAGCCAGCGGGGGATCAACTATGGCTACACCTTC.